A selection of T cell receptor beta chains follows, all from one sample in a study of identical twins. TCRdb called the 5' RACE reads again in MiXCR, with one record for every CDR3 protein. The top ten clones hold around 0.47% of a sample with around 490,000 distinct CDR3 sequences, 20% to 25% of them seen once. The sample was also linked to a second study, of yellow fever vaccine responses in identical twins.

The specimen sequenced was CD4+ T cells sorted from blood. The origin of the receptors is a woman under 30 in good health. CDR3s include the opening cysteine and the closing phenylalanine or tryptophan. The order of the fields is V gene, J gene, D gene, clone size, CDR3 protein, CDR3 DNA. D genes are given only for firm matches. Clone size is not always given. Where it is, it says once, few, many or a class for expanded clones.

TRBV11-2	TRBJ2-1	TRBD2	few	CASSLVRTSGRMDEQFF	TGTGCCAGCAGCTTAGTACGAACTAGCGGGAGGATGGATGAGCAGTTCTTC
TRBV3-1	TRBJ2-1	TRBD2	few	CATRRTSGRNEQFF	TGTGCCACCAGAAGGACTAGCGGAAGGAATGAGCAGTTCTTC
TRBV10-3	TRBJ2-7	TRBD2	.	CAISETSGTYEQYF	TGTGCCATCAGCGAGACTAGCGGCACCTACGAGCAGTACTTC
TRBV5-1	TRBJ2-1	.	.	CASSETGNEQFF	TGCGCCAGCAGCGAGACAGGTAATGAGCAGTTCTTC
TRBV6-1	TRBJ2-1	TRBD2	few	CASSGAGGLVFNEQFF	TGTGCCAGCAGTGGAGCGGGGGGGCTAGTATTCAATGAGCAGTTCTTC
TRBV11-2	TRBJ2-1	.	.	CASSSILYNEQFF	TGTGCCAGCAGCTCCATTTTATACAATGAGCAGTTCTTC
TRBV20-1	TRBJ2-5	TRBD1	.	CSAQPGTAVQETQYF	TGCAGTGCTCAACCGGGGACAGCAGTGCAAGAGACCCAGTACTTC
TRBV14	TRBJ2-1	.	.	CASSPRPISYNEQFF	TGTGCCAGCAGCCCCAGACCGATATCCTACAATGAGCAGTTCTTC
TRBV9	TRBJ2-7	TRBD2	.	CASSVDPSGSYEQYF	TGTGCCAGCAGCGTAGACCCTAGCGGGAGCTACGAGCAGTACTTC
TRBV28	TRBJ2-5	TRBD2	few	CASSQTSGETQYF	TGTGCCAGCAGCCAGACTAGCGGGGAGACCCAGTACTTC
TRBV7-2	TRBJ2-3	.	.	CASSVSGAPTDTQYF	TGTGCCAGCAGCGTCAGCGGAGCCCCCACAGATACGCAGTATTTT
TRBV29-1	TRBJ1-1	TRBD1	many	CSVQDGQGANTEAFF	TGCAGCGTTCAGGACGGACAGGGGGCTAACACTGAAGCTTTCTTT
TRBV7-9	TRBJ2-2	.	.	CASKYRDRELFF	TGTGCCAGCAAATACAGGGACCGGGAGCTGTTTTTT
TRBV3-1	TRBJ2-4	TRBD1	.	CASSQTGNIQYF	TGTGCCAGCAGCCAGACAGGGAACATTCAGTACTTC
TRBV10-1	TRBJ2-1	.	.	CASSEAPNPKFF	TGCGCCAGCAGTGAGGCACCGAATCCCAAGTTCTTC
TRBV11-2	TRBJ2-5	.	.	CASSFPDWGETQYF	TGTGCCAGCAGCTTCCCGGACTGGGGGGAGACCCAGTACTTC
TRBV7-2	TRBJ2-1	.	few	CASSPREGLISYNEQFF	TGTGCCAGCAGCCCCCGGGAAGGGCTAATCTCCTACAATGAGCAGTTCTTC
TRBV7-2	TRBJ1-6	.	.	CASSPSHSYNSPLHF	TGTGCCAGCAGCCCTAGTCACTCCTATAATTCACCCCTCCACTTT
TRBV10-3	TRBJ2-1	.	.	CASEPTTRVGSEQFF	TGTGCCTCGGAGCCTACGACGAGAGTGGGAAGTGAGCAGTTCTTC
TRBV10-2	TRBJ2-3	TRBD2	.	CASTYRRLAGGGSTDTQYF	TGCGCCAGCACCTACCGTCGGCTAGCGGGAGGGGGAAGCACAGATACGCAGTATTTT
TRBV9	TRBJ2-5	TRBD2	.	CASSVTGTSRETQYF	TGTGCCAGCAGCGTAACCGGGACTAGCAGAGAGACCCAGTACTTC
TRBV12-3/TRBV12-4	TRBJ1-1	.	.	CASSLRAGPTLKAFF	TGTGCCAGCAGTTTAAGGGCAGGACCCACACTGAAAGCTTTCTTT
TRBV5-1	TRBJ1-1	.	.	CASSPGGGSTEAFF	TGCGCCAGCAGCCCAGGAGGGGGAAGCACTGAAGCTTTCTTT
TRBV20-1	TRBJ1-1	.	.	CCAFRQPYSKNTEAFF	TGCTGTGCATTCCGGCAGCCATACTCTAAGAACACTGAAGCTTTCTTT
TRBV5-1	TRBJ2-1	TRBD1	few	CASSGTGTGVNNEQFF	TGCGCCAGCAGCGGGACCGGGACAGGGGTAAACAATGAGCAGTTCTTC
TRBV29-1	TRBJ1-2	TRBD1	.	CSVAAGTGGAGYTF	TGCAGCGTCGCAGCTGGGACAGGGGGTGCTGGCTACACCTTC
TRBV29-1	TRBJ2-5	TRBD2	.	CSVEARLAETQYF	TGCAGCGTTGAAGCAAGACTAGCTGAGACCCAGTACTTC
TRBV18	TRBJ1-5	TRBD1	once	CASSPGTGDGNQPQHF	TGTGCCAGCTCACCAGGGACAGGGGATGGCAATCAGCCCCAGCATTTT
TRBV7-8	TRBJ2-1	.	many	CASSPHDEQFF	TGTGCCAGCAGCCCCCATGATGAGCAGTTCTTC
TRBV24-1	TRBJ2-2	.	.	CATGQKYTGELFF	TGTGCCACCGGACAGAAGTACACCGGGGAGCTGTTTTTT
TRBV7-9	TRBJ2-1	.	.	CASSSSLSSYNEQFF	TGTGCCAGCAGCTCTAGCCTTAGCTCCTACAATGAGCAGTTCTTC
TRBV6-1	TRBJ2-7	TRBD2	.	CASSTGSSGTTYEQYF	TGTGCCAGCAGTACCGGCAGTAGCGGGACCACCTACGAGCAGTACTTC
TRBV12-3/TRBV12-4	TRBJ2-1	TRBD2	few	CASSVRFAGVGNEQFF	TGTGCCAGCAGTGTGAGGTTTGCGGGAGTGGGCAATGAGCAGTTCTTC
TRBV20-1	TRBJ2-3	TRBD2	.	CSASKGLAGVIDTQYF	TGCAGTGCTAGTAAGGGGCTAGCGGGAGTGATAGATACGCAGTATTTT
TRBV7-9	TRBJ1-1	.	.	CASSNPGLDTEAFF	TGTGCCAGCAGCAACCCAGGGCTAGACACTGAAGCTTTCTTT
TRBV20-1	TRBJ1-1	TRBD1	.	CSVERGRETEAFF	TGCAGTGTTGAAAGGGGGCGAGAGACTGAAGCTTTCTTT
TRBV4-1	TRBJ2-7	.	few	CASSHGSGKLSYEQYF	TGCGCCAGCAGCCACGGGTCTGGGAAGCTCTCCTACGAGCAGTACTTC
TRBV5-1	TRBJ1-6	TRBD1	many	CASSWDRDSPLHF	TGCGCCAGCAGCTGGGACAGGGATTCACCCCTCCACTTT